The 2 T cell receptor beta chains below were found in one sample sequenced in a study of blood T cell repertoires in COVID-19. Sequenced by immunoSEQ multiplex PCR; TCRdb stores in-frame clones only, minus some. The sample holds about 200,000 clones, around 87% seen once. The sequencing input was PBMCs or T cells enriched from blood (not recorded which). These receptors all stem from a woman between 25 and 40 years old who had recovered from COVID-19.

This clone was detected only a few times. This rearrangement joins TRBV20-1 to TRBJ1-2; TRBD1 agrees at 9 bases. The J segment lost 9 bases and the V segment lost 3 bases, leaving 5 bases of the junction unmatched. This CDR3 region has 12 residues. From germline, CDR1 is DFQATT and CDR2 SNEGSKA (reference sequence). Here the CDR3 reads CSASGQGRSYTF. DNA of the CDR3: TGCAGTGCTAGTGGACAGGGGAGGAGCTACACCTTC.

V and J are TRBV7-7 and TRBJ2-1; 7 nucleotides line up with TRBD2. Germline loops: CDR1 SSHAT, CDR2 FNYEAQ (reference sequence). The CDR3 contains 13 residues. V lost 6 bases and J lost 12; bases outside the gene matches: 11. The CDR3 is CASRFGTTYAQFF. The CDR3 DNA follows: TGTGCCAGCAGATTCGGGACTACCTACGCGCAGTTCTTC.